The 30 T cell receptor beta chains below all came from one sample that was sequenced in a study of shared clonotypes between healthy human individuals. Some clones are missing from TCRdb's copy, which holds only in-frame ones; the method was immunoSEQ multiplex PCR. The data show over 2,000,000 clones, around 93% seen once. Naive CD8 cells lacked CD45RO and underwent positive selection for CCR7, leaving out terminally differentiated effector memory CD45RA+ cells. The sample comprised naive CD8+ T cells from PBMCs. The receptor set was obtained from a man aged 18 to 30 in good health. Some clones in this sample may be carry-over from other donors' samples.

V usage is TRBV5-1 and J usage is TRBJ2-7; 11 bases agree with TRBD2. The germline CDR1 and CDR2 sequences are SGHRS and YFSETQ. This CDR3 spans 17 amino acids. V shed 4 bases and J 4 bases; nucleotides not matched to a gene: 13. The CDR3 sequence is CASSLGTGTSGTYEQYF. In DNA, the CDR3 is TGCGCCAGCAGCCTTGGCACCGGGACTAGCGGTACTTACGAGCAGTACTTC.

The V call is TRBV4-1, the J call TRBJ1-4, with D uncertain. V lost 0 bases to trimming and J lost 5 bases, with 7 bases between them. There are 14 residues in the CDR3. CDR1 is MGHRA, CDR2 YSYEKL, per germline. CDR3 region: CASSQDGMNEKLFF. In DNA, the CDR3 is TGCGCCAGCAGCCAAGATGGAATGAATGAAAAACTGTTTTTT.

This clone was seen a single time. The CDR3 region is CASRTGLHQPQHF. The CDR3, as DNA: TGTGCCAGCCGAACAGGGTTGCATCAGCCCCAGCATTTT. The chain couples TRBV27 to TRBJ1-5; D is perhaps TRBD1 (6 bases). Germline assignment: CDR1 MNHEY and CDR2 SMNVEV (reference sequence). The CDR3 sequence is 13 residues long. V lost 8 bases and J lost 5, with 13 bases in between.

Turning to this clone: The same CDR3 also results from other DNA sequences found in this sample. V gene TRBV2 combines with J gene TRBJ1-5, with a tentative D call TRBD1 (5 bases). The germline V gene has CDR1 SNHLY and CDR2 FYNNEI. V was clipped by 3 bases and J by 4 bases, with 13 bases between them. There are 15 residues in the CDR3. The CDR3 DNA reads as TGTGCCAGCAGTGAGGGGCAGCTACTGAATCAGCCCCAGCATTTT. Translated: CASSEGQLLNQPQHF.

The chain recombines TRBV21-1 with TRBJ2-3; the table's TRBD2 call for D was not verified on the DNA. TRBV21-1 is annotated as a pseudogene. This CDR3 spans 14 amino acids. The CDR3 protein is CASSLWTGEDTQYF. The CDR3 nucleotides read TGTGCCAGCAGCCTATGGACGGGGGAGGATACGCAGTATTTT.

This chain links TRBV7-8 with TRBJ2-7, with D unresolved. The CDR3 loop spans 12 amino acids. Trimming shortened V by 5 bases and J by 4 bases, and 9 bases separated the two germline ends. CDR1 and CDR2 (germline): SGHVS, FQNEAQ. CDR3 loop: CASSPSKYEQYF. CDR3 coding DNA: TGTGCCAGCAGCCCGTCAAAGTACGAGCAGTACTTC.

The rearrangement uses TRBV15 and TRBJ2-7; 12 positions agree with TRBD1. J was trimmed by 7 bases and V by 8 bases; bases with no gene match: 12. The CDR3 runs to 15 residues. Per germline, CDR1 LNHNV and CDR2 YYDKDF (reference sequence). DNA for the CDR3: TGTGCCACCGGGGACAGGGGGCGGCCCTCGGGGGAGCAGTACTTC. Residues: CATGDRGRPSGEQYF.

This clone is a singleton in its sample. The rearrangement links TRBV29-1 to TRBJ2-1; D unresolved. This CDR3 comprises 14 residues. Trimming took 5 bases from V and 0 from J, leaving 11 bases between them. Germline V gene sequence: CDR1 SQVTM, CDR2 ANQGSEA. The CDR3 DNA sequence: TGCAGCGTTTGTATCCGCAGCTCCTACAATGAGCAGTTCTTC. This codes for CSVCIRSSYNEQFF.

The rearrangement links TRBV5-1 to TRBJ2-3; possibly TRBD2 for D (5 bases). Trimming took off 4 bases at V and 0 bases at J, with 15 bases between the two ends. The CDR3 spans 16 residues. From germline, CDR1 is SGHRS and CDR2 YFSETQ. The CDR3 loop is CASSPFVRVSTDTQYF. The CDR3 DNA follows: TGCGCCAGCAGCCCCTTTGTGAGGGTAAGCACAGATACGCAGTATTTT.

The chain joins TRBV5-4 to TRBJ2-1; D is possibly TRBD2 (6 bases). This CDR3 contains 15 residues. The germline CDR1 and CDR2 sequences are SGHNT and YYREEE (reference sequence). V lost 0 bases and J lost 9, with 16 bases in between. The chain's CDR3 is CASSLALASDGEQFF. In DNA, the CDR3 is TGTGCCAGCAGCTTGGCTCTAGCGTCGGACGGTGAGCAGTTCTTC.

This clone was recorded once. The chain is built from TRBV7-7 and TRBJ2-1, with 10 bases identical to TRBD2. The CDR3 runs to 15 residues. Germline lookup yields CDR1 SSHAT and CDR2 FNYEAQ (reference sequence). Losses at the gene ends were 1 base for V and 10 bases for J; bases not matched to a gene: 7. The CDR3 nucleotides read TGTGCCAGCAGCTTAGGCCTAGCGGGGGTGTGGGAGCAGTTCTTC. The encoded protein is CASSLGLAGVWEQFF.

A single count supports this clone. The chain uses TRBV5-4 and TRBJ2-3; D not certain. The V gene lost 4 bases and the J gene lost 2 bases, with 17 bases spanning the gap. The CDR3 consists of 16 residues. CDR1 SGHNT and CDR2 YYREEE come from the germline V gene (reference sequence). For the CDR3, the DNA is TGTGCCAGCAGCCCAGGATCGTCGTTGTTCACAGATACGCAGTATTTT. Its translation is CASSPGSSLFTDTQYF.

This chain connects TRBV30 to TRBJ2-1; D unclear. From germline, CDR1 is GTSNPN and CDR2 SVGIG (reference sequence). This CDR3 region has 14 residues. Trimming stripped 0 bases from V and 6 bases from J, with 12 bases between. DNA for the CDR3: TGTGCCTGGAGTGTTTCCAGGACCCCCAATGAGCAGTTCTTC. This encodes CAWSVSRTPNEQFF.

V and J are TRBV5-1 and TRBJ2-2; TRBD2 aligns across 11 bases. Germline lookup yields CDR1 SGHRS and CDR2 YFSETQ. V lost 5 bases to trimming and J lost 6 bases; unmatched junction nucleotides: 6. The CDR3 runs to 15 residues. CDR3 sequence (DNA): TGCGCCAGCAGTCGTGTTAGCGGGAGGGCCGGGGAGCTGTTTTTT. Amino acid sequence: CASSRVSGRAGELFF.

This clone has a handful of counts. V and J are TRBV7-3 and TRBJ1-1; D unresolved. CDR3 length: 15 residues. V lost 0 bases and J lost 1, with 9 bases in between. In germline, CDR1 is SGHTA, CDR2 FQGTGA. CDR3 loop: CASSLTAGRNTEAFF. The DNA for the CDR3 is TGTGCCAGCAGCTTAACGGCGGGGAGGAACACTGAAGCTTTCTTT.

This clone appeared once. The chain carries TRBV15 and TRBJ2-1; TRBD2 matches at 10 bases. CDR1 is LNHNV, CDR2 YYDKDF, per germline (reference sequence). The CDR3 contains 16 residues. V was clipped by 0 bases and J by 6 bases; unmatched bases: 5. The CDR3 DNA is TGTGCCACCAGCAGAGATGGGCTAGCGGGAGTCAATGAGCAGTTCTTC. It specifies CATSRDGLAGVNEQFF.

The chain links TRBV27 to TRBJ2-3; no clear D gene. The V end was cut by 5 bases, the J end by 1 base, with 7 bases between. The CDR3 loop spans 13 amino acids. The germline V gene encodes CDR1 MNHEY and CDR2 SMNVEV (reference sequence). The CDR3 nucleotides are TGTGCCAGCAGTGGGCACGGCACAGATACGCAGTATTTT. Amino acids: CASSGHGTDTQYF.

The V and J genes are TRBV7-6 and TRBJ1-3; a weak D match, TRBD1 (6 bases). The CDR3 has 16 residues. Germline assignment: CDR1 SGHVS and CDR2 FNYEAQ. V was clipped by 4 bases and J by 0 bases, with 13 bases between them. The CDR3 loop is CASSSRTASSGNTIYF. The CDR3, as DNA: TGTGCCAGCAGCTCCCGGACAGCAAGCTCTGGAAACACCATATATTTT. Using reference TRBV7-6 and TRBJ1-3 for the parts outside the CDR3, the full variable domain is GAGVSQSPRYKVTKRGQDVALRCDPISGHVSLYWYRQALGQGPEFLTYFNYEAQQDKSGLPNDRFSAERPEGSISTLTIQRTEQRDSAMYRCASSSRTASSGNTIYFGEGSWLTVV.

A note on this clone: Other DNA variants within this sample encode the same CDR3. The chain recombines TRBV5-4 with TRBJ1-5; tentatively, D is TRBD1 (5 bases). This CDR3 spans 14 amino acids. The V end was cut by 4 bases, the J end by 0 bases, with 8 bases between. Germline CDR1 SGHNT, CDR2 YYREEE (reference sequence). CDR3 nucleotides: TGTGCCAGCAGCGACAGTTATAGCAATCAGCCCCAGCATTTT. This encodes CASSDSYSNQPQHF.

The chain uses TRBV6-5 and TRBJ2-5, with D possibly being TRBD1 or TRBD2 (5 bases each). This CDR3 is built from 15 residues. Germline V gene lookup returns CDR1 MNHEY and CDR2 SVGAGI. Trimming removed 4 bases at V and 3 bases at J, with 15 bases between. Written as DNA, the CDR3 is TGTGCCAGCAGTTGGGGCGGCTGGGGGAAAGAGACCCAGTACTTC. This encodes CASSWGGWGKETQYF.

The V call is TRBV27, the J call TRBJ2-3, with a possible D match to TRBD2 (6 bases). Germline assignment: CDR1 MNHEY and CDR2 SMNVEV (reference sequence). This CDR3 is built from 16 residues. The V gene lost 5 bases and the J gene lost 5 bases, with 20 bases spanning the gap. The CDR3: CASSDRNGGPVDTQYF. CDR3 in DNA: TGTGCCAGCAGTGACCGCAACGGAGGGCCCGTAGATACGCAGTATTTT.

CDR3 residues: CASSYSKRGPDEQYF. The CDR3 DNA reads as TGTGCCAGCAGTTACTCGAAAAGGGGGCCCGACGAGCAGTACTTC. The chain links TRBV6-5 to TRBJ2-7; TRBD1 agrees at 7 bases. The trim removed 0 bases at V and 5 bases at J, leaving 7 bases unmatched. Per germline, CDR1 MNHEY and CDR2 SVGAGI. The CDR3 length is 15 residues.

The rearrangement links TRBV6-6 to TRBJ1-2, with D perhaps matching TRBD1 (6 bases). The V gene lost 2 bases and the J gene lost 6 bases, with 10 bases spanning the gap. The CDR3 consists of 13 residues. In germline, CDR1 is MNHNY, CDR2 SVGAGI (reference sequence). The CDR3: CASSYGGRHGYTF. The CDR3 DNA reads TGTGCCAGCAGTTACGGGGGGCGACATGGCTACACCTTC.

The chain combines TRBV10-3 with TRBJ2-7; D is unresolved. The ends were cut back, 3 bases at V and 2 bases at J, with 8 bases in the middle. CDR3 length equals 13 residues. Per the germline V gene, CDR1 is ENHRY and CDR2 is SYGVKD. CDR3 sequence (DNA): TGTGCCATCAGTGAAGACGGAGCCTACGAGCAGTACTTC. Amino acid sequence: CAISEDGAYEQYF.

The V and J genes are TRBV4-2 and TRBJ2-1; D remains ambiguous. The CDR3 loop spans 16 amino acids. Germline V gene sequence: CDR1 LGHNA, CDR2 YNFKEQ. V was clipped by 0 bases and J by 4 bases, with 13 bases between them. CDR3 sequence: CASSQEVQSRYNEQFF. The CDR3 region has the DNA TGTGCCAGCAGCCAAGAAGTCCAGTCTCGTTACAATGAGCAGTTCTTC.

The chain links TRBV4-1 to TRBJ1-2, with 7 bases matching TRBD1. The CDR3 runs 13 residues. Trimming at V came to 2 bases and at J to 5 bases, leaving 2 bases not matched to a gene. The germline CDR1 and CDR2 sequences are MGHRA and YSYEKL. This CDR3 is CASSQPTGYGYTF. The CDR3 region has the DNA TGCGCCAGCAGCCAACCGACAGGGTATGGCTACACCTTC.

Note on this clone: The germline gene is not matched at one end of the junction; a read error may be the cause. This chain uses TRBV6-6 with TRBJ1-2; D uncertain. In germline, CDR1 is MNHNY, CDR2 SVGAGI (reference sequence). The CDR3 runs 9 residues. The CDR3, as DNA: TGTGCCAGCAGTTACCCCCCCCACTTC. Encoded protein: CASSYPPHF.

The chain couples TRBV27 to TRBJ1-2; D not certain. Trimming shortened V by 2 bases and J by 7 bases, and 17 bases separated the two germline ends. The CDR3 has 15 residues. Germline assignment: CDR1 MNHEY and CDR2 SMNVEV (reference sequence). Here the CDR3 reads CASSLGRSYLGGYTF. The CDR3 DNA reads as TGTGCCAGCAGTTTAGGGAGGTCATACTTGGGTGGCTACACCTTC.

This clone was observed a single time. The CDR3 DNA sequence: TGTGCCAGCAGCTACCGGGACAGGGAGACCCAGTACTTC. This gives the protein CASSYRDRETQYF. This chain links TRBV5-5 with TRBJ2-5, with 8 bases matching TRBD1. The junction had 3 bases not matched to a gene; V was cut back by 3 bases and J by 5 bases. CDR3 length equals 13 residues. Looked up from germline, CDR1 is SGHKS and CDR2 is YYEKEE (reference sequence).

This chain connects TRBV11-2 to TRBJ2-3; D gene ambiguous. This CDR3 has 10 residues. V dropped 8 bases and J dropped 3 bases, with 3 bases sitting between them. Germline-derived CDR1 and CDR2 are SGHAT and FQNNGV. In nucleotides, the CDR3 is TGTGCCAGCGGAACAGATACGCAGTATTTT. Its translation: CASGTDTQYF.